This T cell receptor beta chain was found in a study of blood T cell dynamics during melanoma immunotherapy. Study summary: Standard first-line treatment here was pembrolizumab or nivolumab plus ipilimumab in metastatic melanoma.

The V gene's germline CDR1 is SGHTS and CDR2 YDEGEE. V was clipped by 3 bases and J by 0 bases, with 10 bases between them. The CDR3 spans 15 residues. The time point: pre-treatment baseline. Sampling occurred pretreatment (T0) and at week 3 (W3), after cycle one of checkpoint blockade. Patients with prior systemic cancer treatment, concomitant immunosuppressants, or other active malignancies were excluded. TCRdb keeps only in-frame clones here, not all; method: immunoSEQ multiplex PCR. The sample holds some 15,000 clones; 90% to 95% are singletons and the top ten take about 1.8%. This receptor was identified in a human donor with melanoma. The chain combines TRBV5-8 with TRBJ1-5; D call uncertain. This sample comprised blood, obtained from a patient treated with checkpoint blockade. The CDR3 sequence is CASSSAGYSNQPQHF. Written as DNA, the CDR3 is TGTGCCAGCAGCTCTGCCGGGTATAGCAATCAGCCCCAGCATTTT.